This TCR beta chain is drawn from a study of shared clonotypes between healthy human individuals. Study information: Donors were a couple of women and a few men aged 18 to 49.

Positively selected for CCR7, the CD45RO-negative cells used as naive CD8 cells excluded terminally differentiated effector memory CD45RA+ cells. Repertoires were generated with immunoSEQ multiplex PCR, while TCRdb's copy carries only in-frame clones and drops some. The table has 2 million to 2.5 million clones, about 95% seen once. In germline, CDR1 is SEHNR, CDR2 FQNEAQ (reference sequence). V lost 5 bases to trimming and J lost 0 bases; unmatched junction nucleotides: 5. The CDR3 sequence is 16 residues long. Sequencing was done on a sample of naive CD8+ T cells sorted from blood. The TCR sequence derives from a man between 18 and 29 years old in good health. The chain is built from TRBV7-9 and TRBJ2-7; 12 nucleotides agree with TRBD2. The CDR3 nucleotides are TGTGCCAGCAGCCCCGGACTAGCGGGGAGCTCCTACGAGCAGTACTTC. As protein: CASSPGLAGSSYEQYF.